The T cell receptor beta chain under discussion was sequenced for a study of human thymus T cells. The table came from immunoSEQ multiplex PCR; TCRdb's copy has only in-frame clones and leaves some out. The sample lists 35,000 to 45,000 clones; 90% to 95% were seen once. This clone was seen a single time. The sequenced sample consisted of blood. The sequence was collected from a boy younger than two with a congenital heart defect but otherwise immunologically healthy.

As DNA, the CDR3 is TGTGCCAGCACCCTTTATAGCAATCAGCCCCAGCATTTT. Translation: CASTLYSNQPQHF. V is TRBV7-6 and J is TRBJ1-5; D is undetermined. Looked up from germline, CDR1 is SGHVS and CDR2 is FNYEAQ. The V and J ends lost 7 bases and 0 bases respectively, with 7 bases between them. CDR3 size: 13 residues.